Included here is one T cell receptor (beta chain) sequence, with context. The ends were cut back, 1 base at V and 9 bases at J, with 6 bases in the middle. The CDR3 has 11 amino acids. From germline, CDR1 is SGHDN and CDR2 FVKESK. These data come from a study of T-cell reconstitution after alpha-beta-depleted transplantation in children. The TCRbeta library was prepared with unique molecular identifiers. TCRdb reprocessed the PCR reads via MiXCR and lists one record per CDR3 protein. The sample holds approximately 400,000 distinct CDR3 sequences; approximately 10% are singletons and the top ten take roughly 5%.

The specimen comprised PBMCs from the stem cell graft donor, sampled from the stem cell graft. The receptor comes from a human donor who donated a stem cell graft to a child with acute myeloid leukemia. The chain carries TRBV14 and TRBJ1-2; D unresolved. DNA of the CDR3: TGTGCCAGCAGCCAAGTCGGAAGCTACACCTTC. This gives the protein CASSQVGSYTF.